Below, 7 T cell receptor beta chains from the same sample are listed, as sequenced in a study of shared T cell receptors in the human thymus. Measured with immunoSEQ multiplex PCR; TCRdb has only the in-frame clones, and not every one. This table has roughly 700,000 clones, 70% to 90% appearing once. A further study also used this sample, focusing on human thymus T cells.

The sequencing input was thymocytes. Source of these receptors: a boy younger than two with a congenital heart defect.

The CDR3, as DNA: TGTGCCAGCAGCTTAGGACCAGGGGCGAACCAGCCCCAGCATTTT. The encoded protein is CASSLGPGANQPQHF. J is TRBJ1-5 and V is TRBV7-9, with TRBD1 as a possible D gene (6 bases). The V gene lost 1 base and the J gene lost 7 bases, with 14 bases spanning the gap. This CDR3 contains 15 residues. Per germline, CDR1 SEHNR and CDR2 FQNEAQ (reference sequence).

The V gene is TRBV5-6, the J gene TRBJ2-3; 8 nucleotides align to TRBD1. V shed 0 bases and J 6 bases; nucleotides not matched to a gene: 6. The germline gives CDR1 SGHDT, CDR2 YYEEEE. The CDR3 sequence is 15 residues long. CDR3 coding DNA: TGTGCCAGCAGCTTGGTTGACAGGGGAAGGGATACGCAGTATTTT. Its protein is CASSLVDRGRDTQYF.

This sequence joins TRBV2 and TRBJ1-5; possible D gene TRBD1, 5 bases. V lost 1 base and J lost 0, with 13 bases in between. The CDR3 length is 17 residues. Germline V lookup: CDR1 SNHLY, CDR2 FYNNEI. The CDR3: CASSEGQRVYSNQPQHF. CDR3 sequence (DNA): TGTGCCAGCAGTGAAGGACAGCGGGTTTATAGCAATCAGCCCCAGCATTTT.

J is TRBJ1-5 and V is TRBV28, with D unclear. Trimming removed 2 bases at V and 2 bases at J, with 19 bases between. CDR3 length equals 18 residues. Germline lookup yields CDR1 MDHEN and CDR2 SYDVKM. CDR3 nucleotide sequence: TGTGCCAGCAGTTTAACTCGTCGTGTGGGCTGGGGCAATCAGCCCCAGCATTTT. Its protein product is CASSLTRRVGWGNQPQHF.

There are a few counts of this clone. The chain couples TRBV30 to TRBJ2-7; 10 nucleotides align to TRBD2. There are 14 residues in the CDR3. Germline V CDR1 and CDR2: GTSNPN, SVGIG (reference sequence). After removal of 3 bases from V and 9 bases from J, the junction contained 11 bases not matched to a gene. The CDR3 is CAWRPTSGTFGQYF. The CDR3 DNA follows: TGTGCCTGGAGACCCACTAGCGGGACGTTTGGGCAGTACTTC.

This sequence joins TRBV5-4 and TRBJ1-2, with 7 bases identical to TRBD1. With 5 bases clipped from V and 2 bases from J, the junction kept 9 bases outside the gene matches. In germline, CDR1 is SGHNT, CDR2 YYREEE (reference sequence). The CDR3 covers 15 residues. The CDR3 loop reads CASRYAGQSNYGYTF. The DNA of the CDR3 is TGTGCCAGCAGATACGCGGGACAGTCCAACTATGGCTACACCTTC. Full variable domain (rest looked up from reference TRBV5-4 and TRBJ1-2): ETGVTQSPTHLIKTRGQQVTLRCSSQSGHNTVSWYQQALGQGPQFIFQYYREEENGRGNFPPRFSGLQFPNYSSELNVNALELDDSALYLCASRYAGQSNYGYTFGSGTRLTVV.

This sequence joins TRBV7-9 and TRBJ1-2; 10 bases map to TRBD1. V dropped 7 bases and J dropped 3; count of bases not matched to a gene: 11. This CDR3 is 16 amino acids long. From germline, CDR1 is SEHNR and CDR2 FQNEAQ (reference sequence). The CDR3 nucleotides are TGTGCCAGCAACGTCCGGGACAGGGGTGTCGACTATGGCTACACCTTC. Amino acids: CASNVRDRGVDYGYTF.